What follows are 22 T cell receptor beta chains derived from one specimen sequenced in a study of T cell responses to AZD1222 COVID-19 vaccine. TCRdb's table, derived via immunoSEQ multiplex PCR, lists solely in-frame clones and lacks some. The repertoire holds around 140,000 clones, with 93% as singletons. The starting material was peripheral blood, obtained on day 0 of AZD1222 vaccination. Receptors originate from an adult in good health.

This chain connects TRBV27 to TRBJ2-1; 11 nucleotides match TRBD2. Per germline, CDR1 MNHEY and CDR2 SMNVEV (reference sequence). The CDR3 extends over 18 amino acids. Losses at the gene ends were 5 bases for V and 7 bases for J; bases not matched to a gene: 16. In DNA, the CDR3 is TGTGCCAGCAGTCTCCTCCCGCCCTCTAGCGGGGGGCGGAATGAGCAGTTCTTC. Translating gives CASSLLPPSSGGRNEQFF.

The CDR3 sequence: CASSYRGSYEQYF. DNA for the CDR3: TGCGCCAGCAGCTACAGGGGCTCCTACGAGCAGTACTTC. J is TRBJ2-7 and V is TRBV5-1; 7 bases agree with TRBD1. The CDR3 covers 13 residues. J lost 0 bases, V lost 3 bases, and 0 bases had no gene match. The germline V gene encodes CDR1 SGHRS and CDR2 YFSETQ.

The J gene is TRBJ1-1, the V gene TRBV27; D unclear. Trimming took off 6 bases at V and 1 base at J, with 12 bases between the two ends. The germline CDR1 and CDR2 sequences are MNHEY and SMNVEV (reference sequence). The CDR3 extends over 14 amino acids. For the CDR3, the DNA is TGTGCCAGCAGCTCTCATGGAGGGAACACTGAAGCTTTCTTT. Translated, it gives CASSSHGGNTEAFF.

CDR3 residues: CASSRQAFANTGELFF. The CDR3 region has the DNA TGTGCCAGCAGTCGACAGGCATTCGCGAACACCGGGGAGCTGTTTTTT. The rearrangement links TRBV6-6 to TRBJ2-2, with D possibly matching TRBD1 (6 bases). CDR3 length equals 16 residues. With 5 bases removed from V and 0 bases from J, the gap between germline ends came to 13 bases. Germline assignment: CDR1 MNHNY and CDR2 SVGAGI (reference sequence).

This rearrangement joins TRBV6-5 to TRBJ2-1; a possible D gene is TRBD1 (6 bases). The CDR3 spans 15 residues. CDR1 and CDR2 (germline): MNHEY, SVGAGI. Trimming took off 6 bases at V and 1 base at J, with 13 bases between the two ends. The CDR3 is CASSYRDISYNEQFF. CDR3 DNA sequence: TGTGCCAGCAGCTACCGGGACATTTCCTACAATGAGCAGTTCTTC.

This chain connects TRBV9 to TRBJ2-2; 11 nucleotides align to TRBD1. This CDR3 comprises 16 residues. The V segment lost 3 bases and the J segment 6 bases; nucleotides outside the gene matches: 7. Germline assignment: CDR1 SGDLS and CDR2 YYNGEE. This CDR3 is CASSAPGQGDAGELFF. CDR3 bases: TGTGCCAGCAGCGCCCCGGGACAGGGGGACGCCGGGGAGCTGTTTTTT. The complete variable domain, with remaining parts taken from reference TRBV9 and TRBJ2-2, reads DSGVTQTPKHLITATGQRVTLRCSPRSGDLSVYWYQQSLDQGLQFLIQYYNGEERAKGNILERFSAQQFPDLHSELNLSSLELGDSALYFCASSAPGQGDAGELFFGEGSRLTVL.

This rearrangement joins TRBV9 to TRBJ2-7; 9 nucleotides align to TRBD1. With 0 bases clipped from V and 5 bases from J, the junction kept 6 bases outside the gene matches. Per germline, CDR1 SGDLS and CDR2 YYNGEE. The CDR3 covers 15 residues. The CDR3 reads CASSVATGQGHEQYF. CDR3 DNA: TGTGCCAGCAGCGTAGCTACGGGACAGGGCCACGAGCAGTACTTC.

The V call is TRBV27, the J call TRBJ2-3; 9 bases are shared with TRBD2. The V gene's germline CDR1 is MNHEY and CDR2 SMNVEV (reference sequence). This CDR3 spans 16 amino acids. V trimming: 7 bases; J trimming: 2 bases; junction bases outside the gene matches: 10. This CDR3 reads CASTPRLAGFTDTQYF. For the CDR3, the DNA is TGTGCCAGCACCCCCCGGCTAGCGGGGTTCACAGATACGCAGTATTTT.

A remark on this clone: Within the sample, other DNA sequences also encode this same CDR3. The rearrangement uses TRBV11-2 and TRBJ1-1; no definite D call. Trimming shortened V by 1 base and J by 2 bases, and 5 bases separated the two germline ends. Germline values: CDR1 SGHAT, CDR2 FQNNGV. The CDR3 runs to 13 residues. The CDR3 nucleotides are TGTGCCAGCAGCTTAGGCCCTAACACTGAAGCTTTCTTT. This sequence encodes CASSLGPNTEAFF.

This clone has just a few counts. The genes are TRBV5-6 and TRBJ2-5, with D perhaps TRBD1 (5 bases). From germline, CDR1 is SGHDT and CDR2 YYEEEE. The CDR3 has 16 residues. The germline V and J ends were trimmed by 1 base and 3 bases, with 16 bases remaining between them. The DNA for the CDR3 is TGTGCCAGCAGCTTGATGGGCAGGGCAACTGAAGAGACCCAGTACTTC. Translated, it gives CASSLMGRATEETQYF.

CDR3 loop: CASSHWGDLYNEQFF. CDR3 bases: TGTGCCAGCAGTCACTGGGGGGACTTATACAATGAGCAGTTCTTC. V gene TRBV9 combines with J gene TRBJ2-1, with a weak D call TRBD2 (6 bases). Trimming stripped 5 bases from V and 4 bases from J, with 16 bases between. The CDR3 runs to 15 residues. Germline V CDR1 and CDR2: SGDLS, YYNGEE.

This sequence joins TRBV30 and TRBJ1-2; a possible D gene is TRBD1 (5 bases). The V end lost 3 bases, the J end lost 10 bases, and 12 bases lay between the germline ends. In germline, CDR1 is GTSNPN, CDR2 SVGIG (reference sequence). The CDR3 loop spans 11 amino acids. CDR3: CAWRGDRVYTF. DNA of the CDR3: TGTGCCTGGAGGGGGGACCGGGTCTACACCTTC.

The CDR3 protein is CASKATRMNTEAFF. The CDR3 bases are TGTGCCAGTAAGGCTACGAGAATGAACACTGAAGCTTTCTTT. The genes are TRBV19 and TRBJ1-1, with D unresolved. Per germline, CDR1 LNHDA and CDR2 SQIVND (reference sequence). Trimming removed 7 bases at V and 0 bases at J, with 12 bases between. The CDR3 is 14 amino acids.

The chain carries TRBV9 and TRBJ1-5; 7 bases are shared with TRBD1. Germline assignment: CDR1 SGDLS and CDR2 YYNGEE. Trimming took 4 bases from V and 5 from J; bases not matched to a gene: 6. The CDR3 is 14 residues long. CDR3 loop: CASSQGDSHQPQHF. DNA of the CDR3: TGTGCCAGCAGCCAAGGGGACAGTCATCAGCCCCAGCATTTT.

V usage is TRBV3-1 (or the pseudogene TRBV3-2) and J usage is TRBJ2-4; D is undetermined. The V gene's germline CDR1 is LGHDT and CDR2 YNNKEL (reference sequence). This CDR3 is built from 17 residues. V lost 3 bases to trimming and J lost 1 base, with 16 bases between them. The CDR3 here is CASSQETPRRAKNIQYF. CDR3 bases: TGTGCCAGCAGCCAGGAAACACCTCGCCGGGCCAAAAACATTCAGTACTTC.

The V call is TRBV18, the J call TRBJ1-2; D is ambiguous. V lost 6 bases to trimming and J lost 6 bases, with 8 bases between them. CDR3 size: 11 residues. Germline V CDR1 and CDR2: KGHSH, LQKENI. The DNA for the CDR3 is TGTGCCAGCTCTCTAGGGCATGGCTACACCTTC. As protein: CASSLGHGYTF.

This chain joins TRBV19 and TRBJ2-7; TRBD1 matches at 7 bases. The CDR3 is 14 residues long. The junction had 5 bases not matched to a gene; V was cut back by 4 bases and J by 2 bases. CDR1 and CDR2 (germline): LNHDA, SQIVND (reference sequence). CDR3 in amino acids: CASSSRTGAYEQYF. CDR3 nucleotides: TGTGCCAGTAGTAGCAGGACAGGAGCCTACGAGCAGTACTTC.

V is TRBV3-1 (or the pseudogene TRBV3-2) and J is TRBJ1-2; the D gene is possibly TRBD1 (5 bases). The CDR3 is 13 amino acids. Germline V gene lookup returns CDR1 LGHDT and CDR2 YNNKEL (reference sequence). Trimming pared 1 base from V and 4 bases from J, leaving 7 bases between. CDR3 sequence reads: CASSQAGFYGYTF. The CDR3 bases are TGTGCCAGCAGCCAAGCAGGGTTCTATGGCTACACCTTC.

The chain is built from TRBV13 and TRBJ1-6, with a possible D match to TRBD1 (6 bases). Trimming pared 0 bases from V and 10 bases from J, leaving 7 bases between. This CDR3 has 13 amino acids. The germline V gene has CDR1 PRHDT and CDR2 FYEKMQ (reference sequence). The chain's CDR3 is CASSLGTGSPLHF. The CDR3 nucleotides are TGTGCCAGCAGCTTAGGAACAGGGTCACCCCTCCACTTT. Full variable domain (rest looked up from reference TRBV13 and TRBJ1-6): AAGVIQSPRHLIKEKRETATLKCYPIPRHDTVYWYQQGPGQDPQFLISFYEKMQSDKGSIPDRFSAQQFSDYHSELNMSSLELGDSALYFCASSLGTGSPLHFGNGTRLTVT.

This clone was observed once. The chain joins TRBV2 to TRBJ2-1; D is perhaps TRBD1 (6 bases). This CDR3 region has 11 residues. Germline V gene data show CDR1 as SNHLY and CDR2 as FYNNEI. Trimming left V 10 bases short and J 8 bases short, with 12 bases between. CDR3 DNA sequence: TGTGCCACCGGACAGACCTATGAGCAGTTCTTC. It codes for CATGQTYEQFF.

V gene TRBV3-1 (or the pseudogene TRBV3-2) combines with J gene TRBJ1-4; D perhaps matches TRBD1 (5 bases). CDR1 and CDR2 (germline): LGHDT, YNNKEL (reference sequence). The CDR3 has 15 amino acids. V shed 1 base and J shed 8 bases, with 14 bases lying between them. CDR3 in amino acids: CASSQAREVLEKLFF. For the CDR3, the DNA is TGTGCCAGCAGCCAAGCCAGGGAGGTTTTAGAAAAACTGTTTTTT.

This sequence joins TRBV6-5 and TRBJ2-2; 7 bases fit TRBD2. The CDR3 sequence is 14 residues long. Trimming at V came to 6 bases and at J to 5 bases, leaving 6 bases not matched to a gene. Germline V gene data show CDR1 as MNHEY and CDR2 as SVGAGI. The CDR3 sequence is CASRGLGWTGELFF. CDR3 nucleotides: TGTGCCAGCAGAGGACTAGGCTGGACCGGGGAGCTGTTTTTT.